This TCR beta chain was obtained from a study of blood T cell repertoires in COVID-19. Study overall: Whether acute or convalescent, the COVID-19 samples came from the United States, Italy and Spain.

Some clones are missing from TCRdb's copy, which holds only in-frame ones; the method was immunoSEQ multiplex PCR. The sample lists 150,000 to 200,000 clones, around 82% seen once, with under 3% in the top ten. V lost 0 bases, J lost 4 bases, and 15 bases lay in between. Germline V gene lookup returns CDR1 GTSNPN and CDR2 SVGIG (reference sequence). This CDR3 has 15 amino acids. The sequenced material came from peripheral blood. The chain carries TRBV30 and TRBJ2-5; TRBD1 might be the D (5 bases). This sequence originates from a human donor with acute or convalescent COVID-19. The donor label of this sample is uncertain. The CDR3 DNA reads as TGTGCCTGGAGTGTCAGTTTGGGGCTTCCAGAGACCCAGTACTTC. Protein sequence: CAWSVSLGLPETQYF.